One sample yielded the 22 T cell receptor beta chains listed below, sequenced in a study of T cell responses to AZD1222 COVID-19 vaccine. Assay: immunoSEQ multiplex PCR; the TCRdb copy retains only in-frame clones and omits some. The profile shows around 140,000 clones, 85% to 90% of them singletons. Sequencing was performed on peripheral blood, taken on day 0 of AZD1222 vaccination. Every receptor here comes from an adult in good health.

The rearrangement links TRBV27 to TRBJ1-5, with D uncertain. CDR1 is MNHEY, CDR2 SMNVEV, per germline (reference sequence). V was shortened by 3 bases and J by 3 bases, with 6 bases between the two germline ends. CDR3 length: 13 residues. The CDR3 DNA sequence: TGTGCCAGCAGTTTCAAGGCCAATCAGCCCCAGCATTTT. This codes for CASSFKANQPQHF.

This clone has just one count. This rearrangement joins TRBV7-9 to TRBJ2-7, with a possible D match to TRBD1 (6 bases). Germline V gives CDR1 SEHNR, CDR2 FQNEAQ (reference sequence). This CDR3 is 14 amino acids long. V lost 5 bases, J lost 6 bases, and 17 bases lay in between. The CDR3 coding sequence is TGTGCCAGCAGCCTAACAGGGCTCGCCGGCGAGCAGTACTTC. Translated: CASSLTGLAGEQYF.

V usage is TRBV30 and J usage is TRBJ1-2; possibly TRBD1 for D (5 bases). The V and J ends lost 7 bases and 4 bases respectively, with 22 bases between them. The CDR3 is 15 residues long. Germline CDR1 is GTSNPN and CDR2 is SVGIG (reference sequence). The CDR3: CASPPPARVGYGYTF. The CDR3 DNA reads as TGTGCCTCCCCGCCTCCGGCCAGGGTGGGCTATGGCTACACCTTC. The full variable domain, with the rest looked up from reference TRBV30 and TRBJ1-2, is SQTIHQWPATLVQPVGSPLSLECTVEGTSNPNLYWYRQAAGRGLQLLFYSVGIGQISSEVPQNLSASRPQDRQFILSSKKLLLSDSGFYLCASPPPARVGYGYTFGSGTRLTVV.

The chain joins TRBV19 to TRBJ1-2, with 7 bases fitting TRBD1. V was clipped by 5 bases and J by 4 bases; unmatched bases: 7. This CDR3 contains 14 residues. Germline loops: CDR1 LNHDA, CDR2 SQIVND (reference sequence). CDR3 DNA: TGTGCCAGTAGTTTCCGGGACAGTGCCTATGGCTACACCTTC. Translating gives CASSFRDSAYGYTF.

This sequence joins TRBV19 and TRBJ1-3; D remains unclear. The CDR3 extends over 14 amino acids. V lost 7 bases and J 2 bases, leaving 12 bases between the germline ends. Germline V lookup: CDR1 LNHDA, CDR2 SQIVND (reference sequence). The CDR3 DNA sequence: TGTGCCAGTAAGAAAAGGGCAACTGGAAACACCATATATTTT. Translation gives CASKKRATGNTIYF. Variable domain in full (rest from reference TRBV19 and TRBJ1-3): DGGITQSPKYLFRKEGQNVTLSCEQNLNHDAMYWYRQDPGQGLRLIYYSQIVNDFQKGDIAEGYSVSREKKESFPLTVTSAQKNPTAFYLCASKKRATGNTIYFGEGSWLTVV.

CDR3 nucleotide sequence: TGTGCCAGCAGTGTACAGGGGGCGGGTGGAAACACCATATATTTT. It specifies CASSVQGAGGNTIYF. The genes are TRBV2 and TRBJ1-3, with 9 bases identical to TRBD1. V shed 4 bases, J shed 3 bases, and the junction held 4 bases outside the gene matches. This CDR3 spans 15 amino acids. From germline, CDR1 is SNHLY and CDR2 FYNNEI. The full variable domain, its missing parts supplied by reference TRBV2 and TRBJ1-3, is EPEVTQTPSHQVTQMGQEVILRCVPISNHLYFYWYRQILGQKVEFLVSFYNNEISEKSEIFDDQFSVERPDGSNFTLKIRSTKLEDSAMYFCASSVQGAGGNTIYFGEGSWLTVV.

This clone occurred once. The rearrangement uses TRBV6-5 and TRBJ2-1, with 10 bases identical to TRBD1. This CDR3 has 16 amino acids. Germline values: CDR1 MNHEY, CDR2 SVGAGI. V shed 3 bases, J shed 9 bases, and the junction held 11 bases outside the gene matches. The DNA of the CDR3 is TGTGCCAGCAGTTATGGGGGACAGGGGCGGTTCAGTGAGCAGTTCTTC. Translated: CASSYGGQGRFSEQFF.

The chain combines TRBV4-2 with TRBJ2-7; a possible D gene is TRBD2 (6 bases). The CDR3 is 16 amino acids. The germline CDR1 and CDR2 sequences are LGHNA and YNFKEQ. The V end was cut by 0 bases, the J end by 2 bases, with 14 bases between. In nucleotides, the CDR3 is TGTGCCAGCAGCCAAGAGGTGGCGGGGCGGACCTACGAGCAGTACTTC. Amino acid sequence: CASSQEVAGRTYEQYF.

As concerns this clone: One end of the junction is discordant with germline, which a read error may explain. This chain uses TRBV19 with TRBJ2-2; D gene unclear. The CDR3 runs to 14 residues. Germline loops: CDR1 LNHDA, CDR2 SQIVND (reference sequence). Written as DNA, the CDR3 is TGTGCCAGTAGGTTTTTCTCGAACGCCGGGGAGCTGTTTTTT. Its protein is CASRFFSNAGELFF.

The gene calls are TRBV7-9 and TRBJ1-1, with TRBD1 identical over 11 bases. Losses at the gene ends were 6 bases for V and 5 bases for J; bases not matched to a gene: 5. This CDR3 comprises 14 residues. The germline V gene encodes CDR1 SEHNR and CDR2 FQNEAQ (reference sequence). CDR3 DNA: TGTGCCAGCAGTCCCCGGGACAGGGGGACTGAAGCTTTCTTT. This sequence encodes CASSPRDRGTEAFF.

This chain uses TRBV11-2 with TRBJ2-6; D gene uncertain. Germline CDR1 and CDR2: SGHAT and FQNNGV. The length of the CDR3 is 16 residues. The V end lost 3 bases, the J end lost 0 bases, and 9 bases lay between the germline ends. The DNA of the CDR3 is TGTGCCAGCAGCTTGACACCGAACTCTGGGGCCAACGTCCTGACTTTC. Protein sequence: CASSLTPNSGANVLTF.

V is TRBV24-1 and J is TRBJ1-5, with TRBD1 as a possible D gene (5 bases). Germline V lookup: CDR1 KGHDR, CDR2 SFDVKD. Trimming took 5 bases from V and 3 from J, leaving 7 bases between them. This CDR3 spans 13 amino acids. CDR3: CATSGGDNQPQHF. As DNA, the CDR3 is TGTGCCACCAGTGGAGGGGACAATCAGCCCCAGCATTTT.

The chain joins TRBV6-1 to TRBJ1-1; no firm D call. Germline CDR1 and CDR2: MNHNS and SASEGT. The CDR3 spans 12 residues. The V end lost 3 bases, the J end lost 13 bases, and 15 bases lay between the germline ends. CDR3 sequence (DNA): TGTGCCAGCAGTGATCTCCGCAAAAGTGGTTTCTTT. Translation: CASSDLRKSGFF.

J is TRBJ1-2 and V is TRBV11-2; D is uncertain. Germline V lookup: CDR1 SGHAT, CDR2 FQNNGV. The CDR3 contains 15 residues. The V and J ends lost 1 base and 0 bases respectively, with 9 bases between them. This CDR3 reads CASSLAAAANYGYTF. In nucleotides, the CDR3 is TGTGCCAGCAGCTTAGCGGCCGCAGCTAACTATGGCTACACCTTC. The entire variable domain, with the rest obtained from reference TRBV11-2 and TRBJ1-2, is as follows: EAGVAQSPRYKIIEKRQSVAFWCNPISGHATLYWYQQILGQGPKLLIQFQNNGVVDDSQLPKDRFSAERLKGVDSTLKIQPAKLEDSAVYLCASSLAAAANYGYTFGSGTRLTVV.

The count of this clone is one. V gene TRBV7-2 combines with J gene TRBJ1-1, with no clear D. The germline V gene encodes CDR1 SGHTA and CDR2 FQGNSA. The CDR3 is 14 residues long. V lost 5 bases, J lost 11 bases, and 21 bases lay in between. For the CDR3, the DNA is TGTGCCAGCAGCCCTCCAGTCCTACTTTTAGGGGCTTTCTTT. Its protein product is CASSPPVLLLGAFF.

The chain uses TRBV4-2 and TRBJ2-3; 9 bases are shared with TRBD2. From germline, CDR1 is LGHNA and CDR2 YNFKEQ. The CDR3 is made up of 15 amino acids. The junction had 2 bases not matched to a gene; V was cut back by 0 bases and J by 4 bases. CDR3 nucleotide sequence: TGTGCCAGCAGCCAAGAGCGGGAGGGCCCAGATACGCAGTATTTT. This gives the protein CASSQEREGPDTQYF.

The table lists this clone with a count of one. This chain links TRBV7-2 with TRBJ1-2; a weak D match, TRBD1 (6 bases). V lost 1 base, J lost 8 bases, and 11 bases lay in between. The germline CDR1 and CDR2 sequences are SGHTA and FQGNSA. The CDR3 has 13 amino acids. CDR3 residues: CASSLGQEWGYTF. CDR3 DNA: TGTGCCAGCAGCTTAGGACAGGAGTGGGGCTACACCTTC. Looking up the rest from reference TRBV7-2 and TRBJ1-2 gives the full variable domain: GAGVSQSPSNKVTEKGKDVELRCDPISGHTALYWYRQSLGQGLEFLIYFQGNSAPDKSGLPSDRFSAERTGGSVSTLTIQRTQQEDSAVYLCASSLGQEWGYTFGSGTRLTVV.

This clone was observed once. This sequence joins TRBV9 and TRBJ1-1, with D unresolved. V was cut by 2 bases and J by 5 bases, with 13 bases left in between. Germline V lookup: CDR1 SGDLS, CDR2 YYNGEE. This CDR3 has 14 amino acids. CDR3 amino acids: CASSVGPPDTEAFF. DNA of the CDR3: TGTGCCAGCAGCGTCGGACCGCCAGATACTGAAGCTTTCTTT.

This chain uses TRBV11-2 with TRBJ1-2; D call uncertain. Trimming removed 5 bases at V and 2 bases at J, with 12 bases between. CDR1 and CDR2 (germline): SGHAT, FQNNGV. There are 14 residues in the CDR3. The DNA of the CDR3 is TGTGCCAGCAGCAACTTCCCCCTAAACTATGGCTACACCTTC. Its protein product is CASSNFPLNYGYTF.

CDR3 nucleotides: TGTGCCAGCAGTCCACAGGGGAACTACGAGCAGTACTTC. Translation gives CASSPQGNYEQYF. This chain links TRBV27 with TRBJ2-7; 7 bases agree with TRBD1. This CDR3 is built from 13 residues. Germline lookup yields CDR1 MNHEY and CDR2 SMNVEV (reference sequence). J lost 3 bases, V lost 5 bases, and 4 bases had no gene match.

The chain joins TRBV6-5 to TRBJ1-2; no reliable D call. This CDR3 has 14 amino acids. Trimming stripped 0 bases from V and 3 bases from J, with 8 bases between. Germline-derived CDR1 and CDR2 are MNHEY and SVGAGI. Written as DNA, the CDR3 is TGTGCCAGCAGTTACTCGGGTGGGCACTATGGCTACACCTTC. It specifies CASSYSGGHYGYTF.

The V gene is TRBV6-5, the J gene TRBJ2-7; 8 bases line up with TRBD2. This CDR3 spans 15 amino acids. Germline lookup yields CDR1 MNHEY and CDR2 SVGAGI. J was trimmed by 0 bases and V by 5 bases; bases with no gene match: 6. CDR3 in amino acids: CASSPRGGISYEQYF. The CDR3 coding sequence is TGTGCCAGCAGTCCCCGGGGGGGGATCTCCTACGAGCAGTACTTC.